The 19 T cell receptor beta chains given below trace back to one sample, sequenced in a study of identical twins. TCRdb processed the 5' RACE reads anew with MiXCR; each CDR3 protein has one entry. The profile covers approximately 1.8 million distinct CDR3 sequences, with less than 40% appearing a single time and around 0.3% taken by the ten largest. Sequencing used cord blood. The receptor source for this set is a newborn girl in good health.

This clonotype occurred a few times. CDR3 protein: CASSLWTLAKNIQYF. CDR3 nucleotides: TGTGCCAGCAGCTTGTGGACACTAGCCAAAAACATTCAGTACTTC. The chain combines TRBV7-9 with TRBJ2-4; TRBD1 might be the D (5 bases). Germline lookup yields CDR1 SEHNR and CDR2 FQNEAQ (reference sequence). The CDR3 is 15 amino acids. Deletions cut 3 bases from V and 0 bases from J, with 9 bases between.

The gene calls are TRBV6-5 and TRBJ1-1; TRBD1 matches 10 bases. The V gene end was trimmed by 2 bases and the J gene end by 3 bases; junction bases not matched to a gene: 15. The CDR3 runs 19 residues. From germline, CDR1 is MNHEY and CDR2 SVGAGI. CDR3 region: CASSYPRQGARSKDTEAFF. CDR3 nucleotides: TGTGCCAGCAGTTACCCCAGACAGGGGGCAAGGAGCAAGGACACTGAAGCTTTCTTT.

The V and J genes are TRBV6-6 and TRBJ1-4; no firm D call. CDR3 length: 14 residues. Germline-derived CDR1 and CDR2 are MNHNY and SVGAGI (reference sequence). Deletions cut 1 base from V and 8 bases from J, with 11 bases between. The chain's CDR3 is CASSYFREEEKLFF. DNA for the CDR3: TGTGCCAGCAGTTACTTCCGGGAGGAGGAAAAACTGTTTTTT.

This clonotype was seen only once. The V call is TRBV7-8, the J call TRBJ1-2; TRBD1 agrees at 7 bases. V shed 6 bases, J shed 0 bases, and the junction held 13 bases outside the gene matches. CDR1 is SGHVS and CDR2 is FQNEAQ in the germline V gene. The CDR3 totals 17 residues. The CDR3 spells CASRPDREHFANYGYTF. The CDR3 region has the DNA TGTGCCAGCAGACCAGACAGGGAACATTTCGCTAACTATGGCTACACCTTC.

This clonotype was seen more than once but under ten times. The chain combines TRBV20-1 with TRBJ2-1; the D is unclear. In germline, CDR1 is DFQATT, CDR2 SNEGSKA (reference sequence). The length of the CDR3 is 10 residues. Trimming shortened V by 4 bases and J by 13 bases, and 11 bases separated the two germline ends. CDR3 coding DNA: TGCAGTGCTATCGGCGACATCCAGTTCTTC. Amino acids: CSAIGDIQFF.

This clonotype was observed at least ten times. V and J are TRBV24-1 and TRBJ2-1; no clear D gene. The CDR3 consists of 11 residues. Per germline, CDR1 KGHDR and CDR2 SFDVKD. Trimming cost V 5 bases and J 6 bases, with 4 bases left between them. CDR3 region: CATSGGNEQFF. In DNA form, the CDR3 reads TGTGCCACCAGTGGGGGCAATGAGCAGTTCTTC.

There are a few counts of this clonotype. The chain combines TRBV12-3 or TRBV12-4 with TRBJ1-1; perhaps TRBD1 as D (6 bases). V was trimmed by 3 bases and J by 4 bases, leaving 9 bases between them. This CDR3 spans 13 amino acids. CDR3 DNA: TGTGCCAGCAGTTTCGTACAGGGCACTGAAGCTTTCTTT. Protein sequence: CASSFVQGTEAFF.

In its sample, this clonotype was seen a few times. The chain uses TRBV11-1 and TRBJ1-2; tentatively, D is TRBD1 (5 bases). Germline loops: CDR1 SGHAT, CDR2 FQDESV (reference sequence). Deletions cut 5 bases from V and 5 bases from J, with 15 bases between. This CDR3 contains 14 residues. CDR3 amino acids: CASSPQGGVYGYTF. The CDR3, as DNA: TGTGCCAGCAGCCCCCAGGGAGGAGTTTATGGCTACACCTTC.

The chain carries TRBV4-2 and TRBJ2-1; 8 bases map to TRBD2. Germline V gives CDR1 LGHNA, CDR2 YNFKEQ. The CDR3 runs 15 residues. The V gene end was trimmed by 4 bases and the J gene end by 5 bases; junction bases not matched to a gene: 7. The CDR3 loop reads CASSLGRANDNEQFF. CDR3 bases: TGTGCCAGCAGCCTCGGGAGGGCCAATGACAATGAGCAGTTCTTC.

The rearrangement joins TRBV6-4 to TRBJ2-3; D might be TRBD1 (5 bases). V lost 7 bases and J 2 bases, leaving 22 bases between the germline ends. CDR3 size: 17 residues. From germline, CDR1 is MRHNA and CDR2 SNTAGT. The CDR3, as DNA: TGTGCCAGCAAAGGTGGACGTCCAGGGTTGATCACAGATACGCAGTATTTT. This translates into CASKGGRPGLITDTQYF.

Only a few counts were recorded for this clonotype. The chain employs TRBV12-3 or TRBV12-4 and TRBJ1-2; D is unclear. The CDR3 consists of 12 residues. The V end was cut by 6 bases, the J end by 4 bases, with 9 bases between. The CDR3 spells CASRRVLYGYTF. In nucleotides, the CDR3 is TGTGCCAGCAGGCGGGTTCTCTATGGCTACACCTTC.

This clonotype has only a few counts. V and J are TRBV2 and TRBJ2-5; D not certain. V was cut by 4 bases and J by 2 bases, with 14 bases left in between. The germline gives CDR1 SNHLY, CDR2 FYNNEI. The CDR3 is 15 amino acids. CDR3 sequence: CASSGRTVNQETQYF. In DNA, the CDR3 is TGTGCCAGCAGTGGCAGAACGGTGAATCAAGAGACCCAGTACTTC.

Only a few counts were recorded for this clonotype. The chain uses TRBV7-2 and TRBJ1-5, with D tentatively TRBD1 (6 bases). V was pared by 0 bases and J by 7 bases, with 13 bases between. The germline V gene has CDR1 SGHTA and CDR2 FQGNSA. This CDR3 spans 15 amino acids. CDR3 sequence (DNA): TGTGCCAGCAGCTTAGCTTACAGGGAGGCGCAGCCCCAGCATTTT. It translates to CASSLAYREAQPQHF. The entire variable domain, with the rest obtained from reference TRBV7-2 and TRBJ1-5, is as follows: GAGVSQSPSNKVTEKGKDVELRCDPISGHTALYWYRQSLGQGLEFLIYFQGNSAPDKSGLPSDRFSAERTGGSVSTLTIQRTQQEDSAVYLCASSLAYREAQPQHFGDGTRLSIL.

This clonotype was seen just once. J is TRBJ2-2 and V is TRBV5-1, with 9 bases identical to TRBD2. The CDR3 is 15 amino acids. The ends lost 0 bases at V and 6 bases at J; junction bases unmatched: 3. Germline assignment: CDR1 SGHRS and CDR2 YFSETQ. In nucleotides, the CDR3 is TGCGCCAGCAGCTTGGCTAGCGGGAATCCCGGGGAGCTGTTTTTT. As protein: CASSLASGNPGELFF.

The chain has TRBV20-1 and TRBJ2-7; 9 positions match TRBD1. The germline gives CDR1 DFQATT, CDR2 SNEGSKA (reference sequence). V was pared by 3 bases and J by 12 bases, with 0 bases of the junction left unmatched. The CDR3 totals 9 residues. The CDR3 sequence: CSARTGGYF. Written as DNA, the CDR3 is TGCAGTGCTAGGACAGGGGGGTACTTC.

This clonotype has just a few counts. The CDR3 DNA reads TGTGCCAGCATCGCAACCATCCCTTATAATTCACCCCTCCACTTT. As protein: CASIATIPYNSPLHF. The chain has TRBV6-1 and TRBJ1-6; no reliable D call. The CDR3 has 15 residues. Trimming stripped 7 bases from V and 4 bases from J, with 14 bases between. CDR1 and CDR2 (germline): MNHNS, SASEGT.

This clonotype was detected only once. This chain uses TRBV6-1 with TRBJ2-7; TRBD2 aligns across 14 bases. Germline lookup yields CDR1 MNHNS and CDR2 SASEGT. The CDR3 contains 18 residues. With V trimmed by 5 bases and J by 2 bases, 11 bases remained unmatched. The CDR3 bases are TGTGCCAGCAGTAGAGGGGGACTAGCGGGGGAGCGGCCCTACGAGCAGTACTTC. Encoded protein: CASSRGGLAGERPYEQYF.

V gene TRBV12-3 or TRBV12-4 combines with J gene TRBJ2-7; weak D call: TRBD2 (5 bases). CDR3 length: 13 amino acids. V lost 2 bases and J lost 7, with 12 bases in between. The CDR3, as DNA: TGTGCCAGCAGTTTAACAGCTCGGGATGAGCAGTACTTC. It is translated as CASSLTARDEQYF.

This sequence joins TRBV6-5 and TRBJ2-3; 10 bases are a match to TRBD2. V lost 7 bases and J lost 3; bases outside the gene matches: 7. Germline V gives CDR1 MNHEY, CDR2 SVGAGI. The CDR3 totals 15 residues. The CDR3: CASKLWTSGTDTQYF. The CDR3 nucleotides are TGTGCCAGCAAGCTATGGACTAGCGGAACAGATACGCAGTATTTT.